A single sample gave rise to the 8 T cell receptor beta chains below, sequenced in a study of stem cell transplantation in POMP-related autoinflammatory disease. TCRdb's table, derived via immunoSEQ multiplex PCR, lists solely in-frame clones and lacks some. The sample gives tens of thousands of clones, approximately 91% of which show up once; roughly 0.7% is in the top ten. The material sequenced was CD4+ T cells from PBMCs, taken after stem cell transplantation. The source of these receptors is a human patient with POMP-related autoinflammation and immune dysregulation (PRAID). Some T cells here may be from the graft donor.

The J gene is TRBJ1-1, the V gene TRBV24-1; D possibly corresponds to TRBD1 (6 bases). From germline, CDR1 is KGHDR and CDR2 SFDVKD. The CDR3 totals 12 residues. V was shortened by 8 bases and J by 8 bases, with 14 bases between the two germline ends. The chain's CDR3 is CATTSLTGEAFF. The DNA of the CDR3 is TGTGCCACCACTTCACTCACAGGGGAAGCTTTCTTT.

This rearrangement joins TRBV5-1 to TRBJ1-2; 9 bases map to TRBD1. Looked up from germline, CDR1 is SGHRS and CDR2 is YFSETQ. This CDR3 is built from 14 residues. The J segment lost 5 bases and the V segment lost 1 base, leaving 3 bases of the junction unmatched. The CDR3 DNA is TGCGCCAGCAGCTTGCCCGACAGGGGGTATGGCTACACCTTC. This gives the protein CASSLPDRGYGYTF.

This clone was counted between two and nine times. The gene calls are TRBV18 and TRBJ1-1; D unclear. The CDR3 has 14 residues. Trimming left V 0 bases short and J 0 bases short, with 5 bases between. Germline CDR1 is KGHSH and CDR2 is LQKENI. This chain's CDR3 is CASSPPSLNTEAFF. CDR3 bases: TGTGCCAGCTCACCACCGTCCCTGAACACTGAAGCTTTCTTT.

The chain has TRBV25-1 and TRBJ2-3; tentatively, D is TRBD2 (7 bases). CDR3 size: 16 residues. Trimming cost V 3 bases and J 4 bases, with 17 bases left between them. Germline CDR1 reads MGHDK; CDR2 reads SYGVNS. The CDR3 spells CASSEVRGGGADTQYF. The CDR3 region has the DNA TGTGCCAGCAGTGAGGTCCGAGGGGGGGGCGCAGATACGCAGTATTTT.

This chain joins TRBV28 and TRBJ2-2; D remains unclear. Trimming left V 6 bases short and J 7 bases short, with 24 bases between. The CDR3 extends over 17 amino acids. CDR1 and CDR2 (germline): MDHEN, SYDVKM. The CDR3 coding sequence is TGTGCCAGCAGCCAGACCCTTCGAATGGGCGCGGTCGGGGAGCTGTTTTTT. Translated, it gives CASSQTLRMGAVGELFF.

This chain connects TRBV7-9 to TRBJ2-2, with D unresolved. Germline CDR1 reads SEHNR; CDR2 reads FQNEAQ (reference sequence). The V gene lost 5 bases and the J gene lost 3 bases, with 10 bases spanning the gap. CDR3 size: 14 residues. The CDR3 reads CASSPALDTGELFF. The CDR3 DNA reads as TGTGCCAGCAGCCCGGCCCTGGACACCGGGGAGCTGTTTTTT.

The CDR3 bases are TGTGCCAGCAGCTTTGCGTGGCTGCGCGGAGCGGGGGACAATGAGCAGTTCTTC. Amino acid sequence: CASSFAWLRGAGDNEQFF. The V call is TRBV5-8, the J call TRBJ2-1, with 8 bases identical to TRBD2. Germline V lookup: CDR1 SGHTS, CDR2 YDEGEE. This CDR3 comprises 18 residues. V dropped 2 bases and J dropped 5; count of bases not matched to a gene: 15.

The chain uses TRBV28 and TRBJ2-4; the D call may be TRBD1 or TRBD2 (5 bases each). Germline-derived CDR1 and CDR2 are MDHEN and SYDVKM. V was cut by 3 bases and J by 1 base, with 10 bases left in between. CDR3 size: 15 residues. CDR3 bases: TGTGCCAGCAGTTTGGGACGTGGGGCCAAAAACATTCAGTACTTC. This codes for CASSLGRGAKNIQYF.